These 7 T cell receptor beta chains were all obtained from the same sample, sequenced in a study of T cells in tuberculosis. The method was immunoSEQ multiplex PCR; TCRdb's version includes in-frame clones alone and lacks a portion of them. Of 55,000 to 65,000 clones in the sample, roughly 79% were seen once. Sorting used thawed, overnight-rested PBMC stained with anti-CD3, a viability dye and GMM-loaded CD1B tetramer. The CD1B tetramers carried C32 glucose monomycolate purified from Rhodococcus equi. The material sequenced was CD1b-GMM tetramer-negative cells sorted from PBMCs. The receptors here all came from an adult woman with latent tuberculosis.

J is TRBJ1-3 and V is TRBV28; TRBD1 aligns across 9 bases. The CDR3 runs to 16 residues. Germline V CDR1 and CDR2: MDHEN, SYDVKM. The trim removed 4 bases at V and 0 bases at J, leaving 4 bases unmatched. The CDR3 spells CASSSQGAGSGNTIYF. The CDR3 DNA follows: TGTGCCAGCAGTTCACAGGGGGCAGGCTCTGGAAACACCATATATTTT.

The count of this clone is one. CDR3 loop: CASSLNHRSTGELFF. The CDR3 DNA follows: TGTGCCAGCAGTCTCAACCACAGGAGCACCGGGGAGCTGTTTTTT. V is TRBV11-2 and J is TRBJ2-2, with a weak D call TRBD1 (5 bases). Germline CDR1 and CDR2: SGHAT and FQNNGV. Trimming left V 6 bases short and J 4 bases short, with 15 bases between. This CDR3 has 15 residues.

The rearrangement uses TRBV7-9 and TRBJ1-4, with D tentatively TRBD1 (5 bases). Per germline, CDR1 SEHNR and CDR2 FQNEAQ (reference sequence). V lost 7 bases and J lost 3, with 15 bases in between. This CDR3 region has 15 residues. In nucleotides, the CDR3 is TGTGCCAGCACCACCTCGGGGGATGCTAATGAAAAACTGTTTTTT. Translated: CASTTSGDANEKLFF.

This clone was observed a handful of times. The chain is built from TRBV7-9 and TRBJ2-1; 11 positions agree with TRBD2. Germline assignment: CDR1 SEHNR and CDR2 FQNEAQ (reference sequence). The length of the CDR3 is 14 residues. The V and J ends lost 5 bases and 8 bases, in that order; junction bases with no gene match: 5. The CDR3 DNA follows: TGTGCCAGCAGCCCAGGGGGACTAGCGGATGAGCAGTTCTTC. Its translation is CASSPGGLADEQFF.

The CDR3 DNA follows: TGCGCCAGCAGCTTGCGTCTCGGGTCTAGCACAGATACGCAGTATTTT. Translation: CASSLRLGSSTDTQYF. J is TRBJ2-3 and V is TRBV5-1; D is unclear. Germline V gives CDR1 SGHRS, CDR2 YFSETQ. The CDR3 runs to 16 residues. Trimming stripped 1 base from V and 0 bases from J, with 12 bases between.

The V gene is TRBV27, the J gene TRBJ2-3; 10 positions match TRBD2. The CDR3 covers 17 residues. V trimming: 5 bases; J trimming: 0 bases; junction bases outside the gene matches: 8. Germline-derived CDR1 and CDR2 are MNHEY and SMNVEV (reference sequence). The CDR3 coding sequence is TGTGCCAGCAGTAAGTCTAGCGGGGGCCTTAGCACAGATACGCAGTATTTT. It yields the protein CASSKSSGGLSTDTQYF.

This chain joins TRBV11-2 and TRBJ2-1; D may be TRBD1 (6 bases). Germline CDR1 SGHAT, CDR2 FQNNGV. The CDR3 spans 16 residues. Deletions cut 5 bases from V and 0 bases from J, with 14 bases between. The CDR3 bases are TGTGCCAGCAGCGGGACGCGGACAGCCTCCTACAATGAGCAGTTCTTC. Protein sequence: CASSGTRTASYNEQFF.